This TCR beta chain was captured by sequencing in a study of long-term antiretroviral therapy in people with HIV. Study observations and caveats: HIV repertoires showed narrower CDR3 length ranges than controls.

With regard to this clone: Its antigen is currently unknown.

Run at survey level, the immunoSEQ assay was version v3.0. The table came from immunoSEQ multiplex PCR; TCRdb's copy has only in-frame clones and leaves some out. Of some 25,000 clones listed, 80% to 90% are singletons. The receptor comes from a man aged 50-59 years with HIV. The sequences come from unsorted PBMCs, collected 1.2 years after starting antiretroviral therapy.

CDR3 loop: CASSPGTGFYEQFF. Here the CDR3 DNA reads TGTGCCAGCTCACCAGGGACAGGGTTCTATGAGCAGTTCTTC. J is TRBJ2-1 and V is TRBV18; 9 bases match TRBD1. V gave up 2 bases and J gave up 8 bases; unmatched junction bases: 4. CDR1 and CDR2 (germline): KGHSH, LQKENI. This CDR3 has 14 residues.